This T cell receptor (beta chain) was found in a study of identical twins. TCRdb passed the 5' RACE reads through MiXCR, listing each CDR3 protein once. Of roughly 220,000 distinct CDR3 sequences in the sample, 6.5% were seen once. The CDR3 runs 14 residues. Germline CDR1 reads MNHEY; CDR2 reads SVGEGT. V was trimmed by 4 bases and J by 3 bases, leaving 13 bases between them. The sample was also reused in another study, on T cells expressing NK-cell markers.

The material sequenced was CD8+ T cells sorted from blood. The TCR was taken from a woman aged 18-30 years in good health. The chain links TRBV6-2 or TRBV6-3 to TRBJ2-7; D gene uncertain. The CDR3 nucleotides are TGTGCCAGCAGTTCCTTGGTGGAAGACTACGAGCAGTACTTC. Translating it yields CASSSLVEDYEQYF.